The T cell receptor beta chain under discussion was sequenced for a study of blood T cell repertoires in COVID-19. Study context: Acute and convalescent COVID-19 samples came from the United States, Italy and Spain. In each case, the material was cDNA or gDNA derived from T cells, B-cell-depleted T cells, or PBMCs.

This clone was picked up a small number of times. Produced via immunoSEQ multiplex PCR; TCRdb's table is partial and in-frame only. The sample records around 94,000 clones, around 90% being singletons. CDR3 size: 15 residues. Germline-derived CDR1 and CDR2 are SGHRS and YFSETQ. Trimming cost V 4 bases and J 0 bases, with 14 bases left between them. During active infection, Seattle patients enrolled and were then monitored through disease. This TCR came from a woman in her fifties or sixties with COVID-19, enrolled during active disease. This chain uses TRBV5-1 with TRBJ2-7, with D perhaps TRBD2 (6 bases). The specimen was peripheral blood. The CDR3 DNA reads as TGCGCCAGCAGCCTGGATAGCGGTACCTCCTACGAGCAGTACTTC. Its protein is CASSLDSGTSYEQYF.